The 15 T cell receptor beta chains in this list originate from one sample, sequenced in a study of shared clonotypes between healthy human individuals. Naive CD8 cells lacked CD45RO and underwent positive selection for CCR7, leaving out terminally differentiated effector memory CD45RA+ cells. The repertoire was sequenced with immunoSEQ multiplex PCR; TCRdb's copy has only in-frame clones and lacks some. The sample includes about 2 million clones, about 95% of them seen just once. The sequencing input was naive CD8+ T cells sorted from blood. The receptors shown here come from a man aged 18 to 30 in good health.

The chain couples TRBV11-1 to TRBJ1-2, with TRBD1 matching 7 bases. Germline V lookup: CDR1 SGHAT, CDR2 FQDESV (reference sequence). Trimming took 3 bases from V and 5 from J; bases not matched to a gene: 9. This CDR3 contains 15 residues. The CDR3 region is CASSFGAPGGYGYTF. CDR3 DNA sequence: TGTGCCAGCAGCTTCGGTGCCCCAGGGGGATATGGCTACACCTTC. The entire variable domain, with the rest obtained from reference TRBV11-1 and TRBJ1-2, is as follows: EAEVAQSPRYKITEKSQAVAFWCDPISGHATLYWYRQILGQGPELLVQFQDESVVDDSQLPKDRFSAERLKGVDSTLKIQPAELGDSAMYLCASSFGAPGGYGYTFGSGTRLTVV.

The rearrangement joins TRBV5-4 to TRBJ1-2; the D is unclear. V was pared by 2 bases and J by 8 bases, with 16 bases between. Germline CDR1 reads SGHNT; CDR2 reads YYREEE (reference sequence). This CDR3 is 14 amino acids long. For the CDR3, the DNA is TGTGCCAGCAGCTTAACAATGGACCCCTACGGCTACACCTTC. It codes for CASSLTMDPYGYTF.

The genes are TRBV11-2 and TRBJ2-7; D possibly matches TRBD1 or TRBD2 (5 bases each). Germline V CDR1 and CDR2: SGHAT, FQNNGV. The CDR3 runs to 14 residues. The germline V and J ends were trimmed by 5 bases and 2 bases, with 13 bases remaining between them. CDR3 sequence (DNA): TGTGCCAGCAGCCATTCCGGGGCCGCCTACGAGCAGTACTTC. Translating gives CASSHSGAAYEQYF.

The CDR3 DNA is TGCGCCAGCAGGGGGGGCGGAGAGCAGTACTTC. It codes for CASRGGGEQYF. This sequence joins TRBV10-2 and TRBJ2-7; D may match TRBD1 or TRBD2 (6 bases each). The CDR3 has 11 amino acids. V was pared by 6 bases and J by 7 bases, with 10 bases between. CDR1 is WSHSY, CDR2 SAAADI, per germline.

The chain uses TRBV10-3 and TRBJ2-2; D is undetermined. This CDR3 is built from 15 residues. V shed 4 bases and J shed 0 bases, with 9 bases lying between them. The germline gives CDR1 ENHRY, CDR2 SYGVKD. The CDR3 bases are TGTGCCATCAGTGGAAAGGGTACGAACACCGGGGAGCTGTTTTTT. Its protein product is CAISGKGTNTGELFF.

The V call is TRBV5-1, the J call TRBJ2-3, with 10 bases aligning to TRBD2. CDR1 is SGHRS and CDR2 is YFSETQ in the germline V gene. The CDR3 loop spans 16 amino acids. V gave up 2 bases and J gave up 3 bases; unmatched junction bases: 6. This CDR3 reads CASSFQRGGLTDTQYF. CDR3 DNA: TGCGCCAGCAGCTTCCAGCGGGGGGGCCTGACAGATACGCAGTATTTT.

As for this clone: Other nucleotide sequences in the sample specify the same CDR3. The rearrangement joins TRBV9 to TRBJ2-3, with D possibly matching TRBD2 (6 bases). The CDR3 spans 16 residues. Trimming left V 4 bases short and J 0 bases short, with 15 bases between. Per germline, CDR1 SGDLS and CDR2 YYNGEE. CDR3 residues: CASSPRTGLSTDTQYF. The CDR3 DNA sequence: TGTGCCAGCAGCCCCCGTACGGGACTTAGCACAGATACGCAGTATTTT.

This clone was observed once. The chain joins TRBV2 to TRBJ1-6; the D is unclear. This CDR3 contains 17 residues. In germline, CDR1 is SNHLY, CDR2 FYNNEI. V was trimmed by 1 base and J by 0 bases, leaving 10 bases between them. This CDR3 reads CASSEVVRSSYNSPLHF. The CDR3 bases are TGTGCCAGCAGTGAAGTGGTCCGTAGCTCCTATAATTCACCCCTCCACTTT.

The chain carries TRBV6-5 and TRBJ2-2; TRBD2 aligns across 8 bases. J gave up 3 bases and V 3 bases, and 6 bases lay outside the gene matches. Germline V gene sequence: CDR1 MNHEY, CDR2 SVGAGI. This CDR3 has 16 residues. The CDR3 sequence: CASSYGASGHTGELFF. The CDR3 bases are TGTGCCAGCAGTTATGGGGCTAGCGGGCACACCGGGGAGCTGTTTTTT.

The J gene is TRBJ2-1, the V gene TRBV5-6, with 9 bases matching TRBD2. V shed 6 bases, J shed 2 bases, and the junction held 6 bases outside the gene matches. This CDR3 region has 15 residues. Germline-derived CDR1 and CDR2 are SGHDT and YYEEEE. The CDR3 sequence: CASTRGGAAYNEQFF. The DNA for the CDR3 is TGTGCCAGCACACGCGGGGGGGCCGCCTACAATGAGCAGTTCTTC.

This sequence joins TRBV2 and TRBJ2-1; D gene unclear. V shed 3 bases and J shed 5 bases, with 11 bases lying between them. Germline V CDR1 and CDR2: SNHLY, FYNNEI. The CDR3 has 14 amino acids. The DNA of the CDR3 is TGTGCCAGCAGTGAGGGTATGACCCACAATGAGCAGTTCTTC. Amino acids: CASSEGMTHNEQFF.

This CDR3 is CASIPGVGYNEQFF. In DNA form, the CDR3 reads TGTGCCAGCATTCCGGGGGTAGGATACAATGAGCAGTTCTTC. This chain connects TRBV7-9 to TRBJ2-1; a possible D gene is TRBD2 (6 bases). Between the trimmed V and J ends, which lost 7 bases and 4 bases, there was a span of 14 bases. This CDR3 has 14 amino acids. Germline assignment: CDR1 SEHNR and CDR2 FQNEAQ (reference sequence).

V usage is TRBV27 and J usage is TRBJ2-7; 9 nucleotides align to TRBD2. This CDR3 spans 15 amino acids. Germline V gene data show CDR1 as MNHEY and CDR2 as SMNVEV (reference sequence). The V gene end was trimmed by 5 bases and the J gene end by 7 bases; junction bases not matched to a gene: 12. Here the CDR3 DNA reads TGTGCCAGCAGTCCCTACCAGCGGGGGGCAGGGGAGCAGTACTTC. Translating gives CASSPYQRGAGEQYF.

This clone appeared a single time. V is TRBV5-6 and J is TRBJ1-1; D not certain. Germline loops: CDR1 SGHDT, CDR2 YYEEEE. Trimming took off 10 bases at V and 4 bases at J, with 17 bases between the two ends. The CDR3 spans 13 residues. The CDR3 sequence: CAGSEGDGTEAFF. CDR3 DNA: TGTGCCGGTTCAGAGGGCGATGGCACTGAAGCTTTCTTT.

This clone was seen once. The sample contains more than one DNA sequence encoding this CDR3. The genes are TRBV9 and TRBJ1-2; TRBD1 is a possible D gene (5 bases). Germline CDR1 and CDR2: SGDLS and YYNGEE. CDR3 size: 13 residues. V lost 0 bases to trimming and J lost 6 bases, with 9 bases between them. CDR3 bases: TGTGCCAGCAGCGTAGCTGGAGGGGATGGCTACACCTTC. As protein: CASSVAGGDGYTF.